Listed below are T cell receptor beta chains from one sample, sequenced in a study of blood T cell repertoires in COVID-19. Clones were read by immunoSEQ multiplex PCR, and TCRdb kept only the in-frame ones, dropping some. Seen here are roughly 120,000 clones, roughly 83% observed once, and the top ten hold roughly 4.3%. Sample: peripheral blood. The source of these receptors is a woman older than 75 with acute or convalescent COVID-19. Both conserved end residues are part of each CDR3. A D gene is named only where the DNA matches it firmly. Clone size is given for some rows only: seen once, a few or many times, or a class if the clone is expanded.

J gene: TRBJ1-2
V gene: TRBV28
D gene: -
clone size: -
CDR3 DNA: TGTGCCAGCAGTTTAGGGCAGGGCTACACCTTC
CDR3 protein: CASSLGQGYTF

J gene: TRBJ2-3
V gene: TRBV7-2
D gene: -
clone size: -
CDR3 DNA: TGTGCCAGCAGCTTAGTCGTTACTAGCACAGATACGCAGTATTTT
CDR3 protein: CASSLVVTSTDTQYF

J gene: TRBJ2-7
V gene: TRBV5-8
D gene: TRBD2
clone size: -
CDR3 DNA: TGTGCCAGCAGCCGTGCGATCAGCGGGACCTACGAGCAGTACTTC
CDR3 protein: CASSRAISGTYEQYF

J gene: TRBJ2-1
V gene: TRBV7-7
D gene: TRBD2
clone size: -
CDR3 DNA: TGTGCTAGCAGCTTAGCGGGACTAGCGGATCGAAATGAGCAGTTCTTC
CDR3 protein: CASSLAGLADRNEQFF

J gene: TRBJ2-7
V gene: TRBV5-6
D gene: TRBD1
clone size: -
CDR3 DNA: TGTGCCAGCAGCTTGTGGGACAGAAGCTCCTACGAGCAGTACTTC
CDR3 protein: CASSLWDRSSYEQYF

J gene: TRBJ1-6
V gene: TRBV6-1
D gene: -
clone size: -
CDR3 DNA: TGTGCCAGCAGTGAAGGTTTGGGGAGGACCTATAATTCACCCCTCCACTTT
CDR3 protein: CASSEGLGRTYNSPLHF

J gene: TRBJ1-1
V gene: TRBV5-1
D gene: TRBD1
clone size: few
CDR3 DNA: TGCGCCAGCAGCATGGGACAGATGAACACTGAAGCTTTCTTT
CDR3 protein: CASSMGQMNTEAFF

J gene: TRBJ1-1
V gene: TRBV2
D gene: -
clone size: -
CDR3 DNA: TGTGCCAGCAGTGAGGCACAGTACACTGAAGCTTTCTTT
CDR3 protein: CASSEAQYTEAFF

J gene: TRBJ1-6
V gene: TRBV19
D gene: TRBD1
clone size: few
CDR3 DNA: TGTGCCAGTAGTAATCCAGACAGGGAAGTGGCACCCCTCCACTTT
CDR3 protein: CASSNPDREVAPLHF

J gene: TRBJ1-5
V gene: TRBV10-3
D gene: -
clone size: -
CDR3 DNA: TGTGCCATCGGCCAGGGTGGCCAGCCCCAGCATTTT
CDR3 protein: CAIGQGGQPQHF

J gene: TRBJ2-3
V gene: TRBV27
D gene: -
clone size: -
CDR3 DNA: TGTGCCAGCAGCCCATTGTCCTACACAGATACGCAGTATTTT
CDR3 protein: CASSPLSYTDTQYF

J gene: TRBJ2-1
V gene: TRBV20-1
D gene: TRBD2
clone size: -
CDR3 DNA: TGCAGTGCCAGTCCCGGGACTAGCGGCTACAATGAGCAGTTCTTC
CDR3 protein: CSASPGTSGYNEQFF

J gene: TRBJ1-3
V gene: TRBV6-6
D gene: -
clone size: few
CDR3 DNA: TGTGCCAGCAGGCCAGACTCCGGCTCTGGAAACACCATATATTTT
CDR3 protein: CASRPDSGSGNTIYF

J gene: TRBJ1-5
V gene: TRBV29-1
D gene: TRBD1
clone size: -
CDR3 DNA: TGCAGCGTGGTTCCGGGACAGGGTGGCAATCAGCCCCAGCATTTT
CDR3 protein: CSVVPGQGGNQPQHF

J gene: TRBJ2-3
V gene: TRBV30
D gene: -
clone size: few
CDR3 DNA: TGTGCCTGGAGCCTGAGGGGCACAGATACGCAGTATTTT
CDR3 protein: CAWSLRGTDTQYF

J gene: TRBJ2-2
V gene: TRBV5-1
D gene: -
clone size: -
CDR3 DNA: TGCGCCAGCACTCCATGGAGGGCGAACACCGGGGAGCTGTTTTTT
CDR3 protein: CASTPWRANTGELFF

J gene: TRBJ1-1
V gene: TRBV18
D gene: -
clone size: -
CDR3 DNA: TGTGCCAGCTCAGGTCAGATAAACACTGAAGCTTTCTTT
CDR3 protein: CASSGQINTEAFF